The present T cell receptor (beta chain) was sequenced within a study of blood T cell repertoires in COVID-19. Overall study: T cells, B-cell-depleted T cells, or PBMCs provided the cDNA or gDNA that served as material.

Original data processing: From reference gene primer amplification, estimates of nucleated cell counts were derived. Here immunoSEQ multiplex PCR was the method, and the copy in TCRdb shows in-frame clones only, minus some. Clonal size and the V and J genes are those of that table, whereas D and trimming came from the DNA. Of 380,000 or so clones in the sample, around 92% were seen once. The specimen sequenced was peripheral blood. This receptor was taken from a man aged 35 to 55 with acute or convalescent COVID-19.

CDR3 in amino acids: CASSQGTSGGASYNEQFF. For the CDR3, the DNA is TGTGCCAGCAGCCAAGGGACTAGCGGGGGGGCTTCCTACAATGAGCAGTTCTTC. The chain has TRBV3-1 (or the pseudogene TRBV3-2) and TRBJ2-1; 15 positions match TRBD2. CDR1 LGHDT and CDR2 YNNKEL come from the germline V gene (reference sequence). This CDR3 has 18 residues. V gave up 1 base and J gave up 1 base; unmatched junction bases: 2.